Below, one T cell receptor (beta chain) is given with its context. The antigen remains undetermined. Data came from immunoSEQ multiplex PCR; TCRdb stores just in-frame clones and leaves some out. This sample has a few hundred thousand clones; 85% to 95% occur once, and the top ten carry 0.55%. These data come from a study of T cell responses to AZD1222 COVID-19 vaccine. Study results and limitations: Baseline seropositivity characterized only a handful of AZD1222 recipients. When two AZD1222 doses had been given, Spike-specific TCR breadth and depth rose. The peak T cell response came first, and repertoires were sampled only after it. Among vaccine-associated CD4 TCRs, coverage spanned spike, with dominance at 160-218 and 743-854.

Trimming cost V 6 bases and J 11 bases; bases outside gene matches: 7. CDR1 and CDR2 (germline): MNHEY, SMNVEV (reference sequence). This CDR3 spans 13 amino acids. The receptor was isolated from an adult in good health. The specimen comprised peripheral blood, sampled on day 0 of AZD1222 vaccination. The chain employs TRBV27 and TRBJ1-5, with TRBD1 matching over 10 bases. CDR3 sequence reads: CASRGTGASAQHF. The CDR3 DNA follows: TGTGCCAGCAGGGGGACAGGGGCTTCTGCCCAGCATTTT.